The 2 T cell receptor beta chains given below trace back to one sample, sequenced in a study of neurological immune-mediated disorders. A single record per CDR3 protein comes from TCRdb applying MiXCR to the 5' RACE reads. The sample consists of some 46,000 distinct CDR3 sequences, roughly 4% of them appearing once. The sequencing input was PBMCs. These receptors were taken from a woman aged 55-69 years with multiple sclerosis.

In regard to this clonotype: A read error may explain this, as a much larger clone is one base away. The chain couples TRBV3-1 to TRBJ2-1, with D maybe TRBD2 (6 bases). With 4 bases removed from V and 0 bases from J, the gap between germline ends came to 10 bases. CDR3 size: 15 residues. CDR1 and CDR2 (germline): LGHDT, YNNKEL (reference sequence). CDR3 nucleotides: TGTGCCAGCAGCCCCAGGGAGGACTCCTACAATGAGCAGTTCTTC. Translating it yields CASSPREDSYNEQFF.

This clonotype was detected many times. The chain uses TRBV4-2 and TRBJ2-7, with D unresolved. Germline CDR1 reads LGHNA; CDR2 reads YNFKEQ. The CDR3 sequence is 15 residues long. Trimming removed 2 bases at V and 2 bases at J, with 13 bases between. The CDR3 DNA reads as TGTGCCAGCAGCCAACAGGATGATGGCCCCTACGAGCAGTACTTC. The encoded protein is CASSQQDDGPYEQYF.